What follows are 7 T cell receptor beta chains derived from one specimen sequenced in a study of molecular identifiers for immune sequencing clone quantification. TCRdb ran MiXCR on the PCR reads and lists one entry per CDR3 protein. The sample gives around 480,000 distinct CDR3 sequences, less than 30% of which show up once; approximately 0.8% is in the top ten. The specimen was naive CD8+ T cells from blood, with Jurkat cell RNA spiked in. Noted subset: FACS-sorted CD8+CD4-CCR7+CD45RA+ naive T cells. These receptor sequences come from a human donor in good health. Some libraries in this study had Jurkat cell RNA spiked in.

This clonotype was counted many times. The V gene is TRBV7-2, the J gene TRBJ2-7; D remains ambiguous. The CDR3 length is 13 residues. The V end lost 5 bases, the J end lost 2 bases, and 10 bases lay between the germline ends. Germline V gene lookup returns CDR1 SGHTA and CDR2 FQGNSA. This chain's CDR3 is CASSPRSPYEQYF. In DNA, the CDR3 is TGTGCCAGCAGCCCCCGGTCCCCCTACGAGCAGTACTTC. Supplemented by reference TRBV7-2 and TRBJ2-7, the full variable domain reads GAGVSQSPSNKVTEKGKDVELRCDPISGHTALYWYRQSLGQGLEFLIYFQGNSAPDKSGLPSDRFSAERTGGSVSTLTIQRTQQEDSAVYLCASSPRSPYEQYFGPGTRLTVT.

This clonotype appeared many times. The chain carries TRBV5-6 and TRBJ1-4; the match to TRBD1 covers 7 bases. V was pared by 0 bases and J by 8 bases, with 10 bases of the junction left unmatched. This CDR3 is built from 16 residues. Germline assignment: CDR1 SGHDT and CDR2 YYEEEE. The CDR3 DNA reads TGTGCCAGCAGCTTGGCCCGGCACCTCAGGGGGGAAAAACTGTTTTTT. It specifies CASSLARHLRGEKLFF.

The genes are TRBV7-6 and TRBJ2-3; the match to TRBD2 covers 14 bases. The junction had 7 bases not matched to a gene; V was cut back by 6 bases and J by 5 bases. The CDR3 length is 16 residues. Germline V CDR1 and CDR2: SGHVS, FNYEAQ. CDR3 in DNA: TGTGCCAGCAGTTTGACTAGCGGGGGGGCTTTAGATACGCAGTATTTT. The encoded protein is CASSLTSGGALDTQYF.

The chain joins TRBV7-9 to TRBJ1-5, with no clear D. Germline-derived CDR1 and CDR2 are SEHNR and FQNEAQ (reference sequence). Trimming cost V 5 bases and J 0 bases, with 11 bases left between them. The CDR3 extends over 15 amino acids. This CDR3 is CASSHSFSSNQPQHF. CDR3 in DNA: TGTGCCAGCAGCCACTCCTTTAGTAGCAATCAGCCCCAGCATTTT.

V usage is TRBV21-1 and J usage is TRBJ1-1. TRBV21-1 constitutes a pseudogene. The length of the CDR3 is 18 residues. The chain's CDR3 is CASRLGEGQGLANTEAFF. The CDR3 DNA sequence: TGTGCCAGCCGACTTGGGGAAGGTCAGGGACTTGCGAACACTGAAGCTTTCTTT.

This clonotype was observed many times. The chain is built from TRBV12-5 and TRBJ2-7; no definite D call. CDR1 is LGHNT and CDR2 is FRNRAP in the germline V gene. The CDR3 has 13 amino acids. Deletions cut 6 bases from V and 0 bases from J, with 9 bases between. CDR3 DNA sequence: TGTGCTAGTGGCTCAGGACCCTCCTACGAGCAGTACTTC. As protein: CASGSGPSYEQYF.

This clonotype was found many times. Written as DNA, the CDR3 is TGTGCCAGCAGCTTAAATGCGGAAATATATGGCTACACCTTC. Translated: CASSLNAEIYGYTF. The rearrangement links TRBV11-2 to TRBJ1-2, with D uncertain. The CDR3 is 14 amino acids. Germline V gene data show CDR1 as SGHAT and CDR2 as FQNNGV. V lost 2 bases to trimming and J lost 5 bases, with 12 bases between them. Full variable domain (rest looked up from reference TRBV11-2 and TRBJ1-2): EAGVAQSPRYKIIEKRQSVAFWCNPISGHATLYWYQQILGQGPKLLIQFQNNGVVDDSQLPKDRFSAERLKGVDSTLKIQPAKLEDSAVYLCASSLNAEIYGYTFGSGTRLTVV.